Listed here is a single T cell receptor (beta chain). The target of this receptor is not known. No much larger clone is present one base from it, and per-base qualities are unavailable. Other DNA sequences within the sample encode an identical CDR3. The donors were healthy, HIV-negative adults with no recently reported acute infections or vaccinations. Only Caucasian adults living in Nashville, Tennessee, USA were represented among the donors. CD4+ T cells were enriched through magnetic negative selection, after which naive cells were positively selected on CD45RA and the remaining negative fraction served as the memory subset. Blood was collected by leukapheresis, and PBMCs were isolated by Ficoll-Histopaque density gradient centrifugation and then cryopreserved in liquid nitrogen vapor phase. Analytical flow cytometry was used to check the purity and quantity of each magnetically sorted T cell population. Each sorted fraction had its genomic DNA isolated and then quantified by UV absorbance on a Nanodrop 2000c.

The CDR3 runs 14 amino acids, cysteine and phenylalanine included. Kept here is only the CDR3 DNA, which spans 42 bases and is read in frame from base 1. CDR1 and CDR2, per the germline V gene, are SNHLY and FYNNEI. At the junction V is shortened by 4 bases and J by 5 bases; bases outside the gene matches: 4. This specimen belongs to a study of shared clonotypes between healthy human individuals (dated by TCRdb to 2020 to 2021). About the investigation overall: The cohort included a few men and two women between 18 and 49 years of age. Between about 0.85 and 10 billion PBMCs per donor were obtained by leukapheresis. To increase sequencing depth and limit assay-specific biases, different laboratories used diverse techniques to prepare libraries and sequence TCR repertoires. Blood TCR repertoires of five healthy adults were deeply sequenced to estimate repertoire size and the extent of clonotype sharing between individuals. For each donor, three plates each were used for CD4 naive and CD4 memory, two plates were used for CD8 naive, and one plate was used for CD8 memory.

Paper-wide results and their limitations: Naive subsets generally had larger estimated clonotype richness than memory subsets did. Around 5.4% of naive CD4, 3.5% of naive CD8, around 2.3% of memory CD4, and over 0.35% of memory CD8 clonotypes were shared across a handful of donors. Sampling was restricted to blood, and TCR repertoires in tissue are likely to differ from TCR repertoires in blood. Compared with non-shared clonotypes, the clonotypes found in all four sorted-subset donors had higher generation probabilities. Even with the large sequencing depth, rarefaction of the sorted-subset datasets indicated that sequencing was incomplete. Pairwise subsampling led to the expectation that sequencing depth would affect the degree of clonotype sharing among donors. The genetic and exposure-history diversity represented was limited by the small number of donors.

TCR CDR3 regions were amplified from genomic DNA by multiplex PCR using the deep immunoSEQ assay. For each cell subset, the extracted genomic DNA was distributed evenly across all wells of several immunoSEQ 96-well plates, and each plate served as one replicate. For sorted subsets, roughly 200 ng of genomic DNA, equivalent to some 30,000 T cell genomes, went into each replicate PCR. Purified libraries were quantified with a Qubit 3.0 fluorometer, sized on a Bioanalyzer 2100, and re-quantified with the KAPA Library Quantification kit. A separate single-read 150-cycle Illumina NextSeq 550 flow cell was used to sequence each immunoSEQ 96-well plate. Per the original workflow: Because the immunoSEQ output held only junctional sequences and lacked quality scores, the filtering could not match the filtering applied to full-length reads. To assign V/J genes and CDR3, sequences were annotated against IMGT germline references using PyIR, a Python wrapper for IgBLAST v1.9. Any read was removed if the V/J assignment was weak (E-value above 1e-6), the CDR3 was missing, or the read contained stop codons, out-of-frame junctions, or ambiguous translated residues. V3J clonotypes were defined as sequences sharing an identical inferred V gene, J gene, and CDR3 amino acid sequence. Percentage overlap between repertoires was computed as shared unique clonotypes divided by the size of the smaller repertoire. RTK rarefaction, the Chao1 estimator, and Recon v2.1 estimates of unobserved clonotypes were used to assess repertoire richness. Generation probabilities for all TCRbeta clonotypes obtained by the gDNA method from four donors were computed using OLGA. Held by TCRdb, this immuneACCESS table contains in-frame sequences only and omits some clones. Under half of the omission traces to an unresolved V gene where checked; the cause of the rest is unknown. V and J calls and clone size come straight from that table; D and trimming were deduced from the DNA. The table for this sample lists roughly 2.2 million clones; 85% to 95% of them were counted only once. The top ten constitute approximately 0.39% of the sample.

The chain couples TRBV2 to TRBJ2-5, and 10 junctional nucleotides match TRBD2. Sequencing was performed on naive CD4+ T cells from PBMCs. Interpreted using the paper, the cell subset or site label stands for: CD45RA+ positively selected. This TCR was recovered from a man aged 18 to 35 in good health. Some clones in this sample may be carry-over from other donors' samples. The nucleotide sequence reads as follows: TGTGCCAGCAGTGCTAGCGGGAGTTCGGAGACCCAGTACTTC. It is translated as CASSASGSSETQYF.